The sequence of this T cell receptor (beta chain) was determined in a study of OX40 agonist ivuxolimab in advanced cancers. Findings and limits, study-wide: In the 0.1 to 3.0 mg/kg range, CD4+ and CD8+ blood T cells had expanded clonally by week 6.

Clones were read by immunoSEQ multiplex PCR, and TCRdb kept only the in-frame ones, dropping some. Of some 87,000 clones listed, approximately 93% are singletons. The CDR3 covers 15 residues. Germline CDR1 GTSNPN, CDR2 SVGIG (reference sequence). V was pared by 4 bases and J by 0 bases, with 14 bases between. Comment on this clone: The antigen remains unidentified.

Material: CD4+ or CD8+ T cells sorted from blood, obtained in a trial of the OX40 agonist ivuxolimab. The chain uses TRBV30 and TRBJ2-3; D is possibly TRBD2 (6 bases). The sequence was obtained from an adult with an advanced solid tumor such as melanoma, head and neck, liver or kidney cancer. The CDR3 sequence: CAWTPGTGSTDTQYF. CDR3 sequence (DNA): TGTGCCTGGACCCCAGGGACTGGAAGCACAGATACGCAGTATTTT.